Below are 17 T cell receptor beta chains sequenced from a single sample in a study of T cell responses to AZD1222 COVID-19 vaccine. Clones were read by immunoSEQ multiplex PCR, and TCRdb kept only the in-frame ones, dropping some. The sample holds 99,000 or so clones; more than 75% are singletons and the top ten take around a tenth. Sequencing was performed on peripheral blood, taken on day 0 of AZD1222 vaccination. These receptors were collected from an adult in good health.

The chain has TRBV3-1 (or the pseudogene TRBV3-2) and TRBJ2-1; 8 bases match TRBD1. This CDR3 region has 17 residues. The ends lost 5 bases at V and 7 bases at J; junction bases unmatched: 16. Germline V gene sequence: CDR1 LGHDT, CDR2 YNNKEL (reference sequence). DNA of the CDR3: TGTGCCAGCAGCTCTTCGGAAAAGGACAGGGCGGCTAATGAGCAGTTCTTC. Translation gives CASSSSEKDRAANEQFF.

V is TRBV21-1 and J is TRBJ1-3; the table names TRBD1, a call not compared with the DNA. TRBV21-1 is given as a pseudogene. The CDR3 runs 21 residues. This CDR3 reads CASSKRDGTVSVGREWNTIYF. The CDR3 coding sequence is TGTGCCAGCAGCAAACGGGATGGGACAGTCAGTGTCGGCCGCGAATGGAACACCATATATTTT.

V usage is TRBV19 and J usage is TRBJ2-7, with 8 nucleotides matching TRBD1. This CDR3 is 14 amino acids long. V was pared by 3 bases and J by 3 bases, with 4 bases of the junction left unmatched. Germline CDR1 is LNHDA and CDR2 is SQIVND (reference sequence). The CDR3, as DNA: TGTGCCAGTAGTATTCGGACAGGGATCTACGAGCAGTACTTC. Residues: CASSIRTGIYEQYF.

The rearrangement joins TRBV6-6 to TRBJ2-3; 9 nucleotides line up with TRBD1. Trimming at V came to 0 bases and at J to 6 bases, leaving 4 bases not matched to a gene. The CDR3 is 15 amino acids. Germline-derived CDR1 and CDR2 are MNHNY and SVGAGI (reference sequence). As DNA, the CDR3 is TGTGCCAGCAGTTACTCGACAGGGGGTCTGGATACGCAGTATTTT. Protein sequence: CASSYSTGGLDTQYF.

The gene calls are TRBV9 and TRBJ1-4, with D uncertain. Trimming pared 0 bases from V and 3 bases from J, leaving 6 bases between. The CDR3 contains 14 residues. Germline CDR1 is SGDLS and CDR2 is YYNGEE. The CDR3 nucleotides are TGTGCCAGCAGCGTAGGATCCCCTAATGAAAAACTGTTTTTT. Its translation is CASSVGSPNEKLFF.

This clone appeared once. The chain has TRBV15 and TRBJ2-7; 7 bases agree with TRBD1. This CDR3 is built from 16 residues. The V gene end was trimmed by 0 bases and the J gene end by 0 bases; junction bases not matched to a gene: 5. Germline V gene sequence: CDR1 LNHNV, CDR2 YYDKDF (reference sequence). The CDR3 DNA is TGTGCCACCAGCAGAGATGCTGGACAGGCCTCCTACGAGCAGTACTTC. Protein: CATSRDAGQASYEQYF.

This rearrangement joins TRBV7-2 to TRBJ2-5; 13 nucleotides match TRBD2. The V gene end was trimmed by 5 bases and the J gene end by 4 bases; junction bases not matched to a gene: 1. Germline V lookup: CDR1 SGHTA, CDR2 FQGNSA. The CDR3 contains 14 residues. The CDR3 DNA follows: TGTGCCAGCAGCACTAGCGGGAGGGGAGAGACCCAGTACTTC. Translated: CASSTSGRGETQYF. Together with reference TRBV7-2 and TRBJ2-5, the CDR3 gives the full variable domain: GAGVSQSPSNKVTEKGKDVELRCDPISGHTALYWYRQSLGQGLEFLIYFQGNSAPDKSGLPSDRFSAERTGGSVSTLTIQRTQQEDSAVYLCASSTSGRGETQYFGPGTRLLVL.

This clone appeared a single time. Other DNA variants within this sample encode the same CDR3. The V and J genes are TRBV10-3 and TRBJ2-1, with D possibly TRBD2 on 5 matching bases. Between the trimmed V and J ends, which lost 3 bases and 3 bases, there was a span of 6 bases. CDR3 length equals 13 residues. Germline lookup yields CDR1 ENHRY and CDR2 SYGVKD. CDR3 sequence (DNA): TGTGCCATCAGTGAAGGGAGCTACAATGAGCAGTTCTTC. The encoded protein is CAISEGSYNEQFF.

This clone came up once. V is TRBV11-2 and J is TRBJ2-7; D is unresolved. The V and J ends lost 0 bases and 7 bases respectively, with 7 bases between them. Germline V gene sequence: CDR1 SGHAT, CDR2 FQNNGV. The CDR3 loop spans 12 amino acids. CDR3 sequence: CASSLDRGEQYF. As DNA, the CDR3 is TGTGCCAGCAGCTTAGATCGTGGGGAGCAGTACTTC.

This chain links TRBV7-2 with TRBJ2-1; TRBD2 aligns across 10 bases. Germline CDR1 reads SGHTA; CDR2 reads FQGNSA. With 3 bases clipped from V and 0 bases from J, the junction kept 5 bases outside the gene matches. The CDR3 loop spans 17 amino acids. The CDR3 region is CASSFLLAGSSYNEQFF. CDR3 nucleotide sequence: TGTGCCAGCAGCTTCCTACTAGCGGGAAGCTCCTACAATGAGCAGTTCTTC.

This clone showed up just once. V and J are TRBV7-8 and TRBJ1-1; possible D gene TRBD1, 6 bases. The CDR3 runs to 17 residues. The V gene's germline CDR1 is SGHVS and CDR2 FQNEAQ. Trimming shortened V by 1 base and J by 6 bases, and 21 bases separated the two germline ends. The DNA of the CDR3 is TGTGCCAGCAGCTTAGTTAGGGGGACAAGGGGACCCCCTGAAGCTTTCTTT. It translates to CASSLVRGTRGPPEAFF.

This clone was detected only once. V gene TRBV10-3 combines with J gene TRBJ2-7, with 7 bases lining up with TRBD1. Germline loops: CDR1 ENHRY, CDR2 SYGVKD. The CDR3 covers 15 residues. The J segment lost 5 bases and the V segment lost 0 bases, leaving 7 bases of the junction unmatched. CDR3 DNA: TGTGCCATCAGTGAGTCAACAGGGGTTGCCAACGAGCAGTACTTC. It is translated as CAISESTGVANEQYF.

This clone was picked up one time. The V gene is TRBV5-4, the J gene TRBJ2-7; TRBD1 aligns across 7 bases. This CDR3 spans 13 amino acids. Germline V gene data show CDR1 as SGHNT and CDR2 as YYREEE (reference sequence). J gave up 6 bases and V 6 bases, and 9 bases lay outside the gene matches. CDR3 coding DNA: TGTGCCAGCACCATCAGGGGGTTGGGCGAGCAGTACTTC. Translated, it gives CASTIRGLGEQYF.

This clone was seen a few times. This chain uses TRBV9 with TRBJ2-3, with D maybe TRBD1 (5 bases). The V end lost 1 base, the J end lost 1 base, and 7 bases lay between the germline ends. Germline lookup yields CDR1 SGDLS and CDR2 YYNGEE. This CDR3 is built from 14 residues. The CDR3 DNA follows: TGTGCCAGCAGCGTATCGACAGGCACAGATACGCAGTATTTT. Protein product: CASSVSTGTDTQYF.

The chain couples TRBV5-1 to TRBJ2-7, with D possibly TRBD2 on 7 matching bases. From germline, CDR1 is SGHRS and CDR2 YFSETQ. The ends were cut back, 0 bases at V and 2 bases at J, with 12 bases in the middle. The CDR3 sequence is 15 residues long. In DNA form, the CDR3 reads TGCGCCAGCAGCTTGGTTGCGGGGGCAACCTACGAGCAGTACTTC. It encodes CASSLVAGATYEQYF.

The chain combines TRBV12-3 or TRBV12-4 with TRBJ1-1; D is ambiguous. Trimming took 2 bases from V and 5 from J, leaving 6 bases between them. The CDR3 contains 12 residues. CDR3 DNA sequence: TGTGCCAGCAGTTTACCGGGAACTGAAGCTTTCTTT. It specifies CASSLPGTEAFF.

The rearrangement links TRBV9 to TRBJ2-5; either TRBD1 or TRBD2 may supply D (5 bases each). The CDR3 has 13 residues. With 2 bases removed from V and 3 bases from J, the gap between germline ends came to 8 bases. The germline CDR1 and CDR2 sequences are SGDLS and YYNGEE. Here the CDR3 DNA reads TGTGCCAGCAGCGTGGGACCGAAAGAGACCCAGTACTTC. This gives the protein CASSVGPKETQYF.